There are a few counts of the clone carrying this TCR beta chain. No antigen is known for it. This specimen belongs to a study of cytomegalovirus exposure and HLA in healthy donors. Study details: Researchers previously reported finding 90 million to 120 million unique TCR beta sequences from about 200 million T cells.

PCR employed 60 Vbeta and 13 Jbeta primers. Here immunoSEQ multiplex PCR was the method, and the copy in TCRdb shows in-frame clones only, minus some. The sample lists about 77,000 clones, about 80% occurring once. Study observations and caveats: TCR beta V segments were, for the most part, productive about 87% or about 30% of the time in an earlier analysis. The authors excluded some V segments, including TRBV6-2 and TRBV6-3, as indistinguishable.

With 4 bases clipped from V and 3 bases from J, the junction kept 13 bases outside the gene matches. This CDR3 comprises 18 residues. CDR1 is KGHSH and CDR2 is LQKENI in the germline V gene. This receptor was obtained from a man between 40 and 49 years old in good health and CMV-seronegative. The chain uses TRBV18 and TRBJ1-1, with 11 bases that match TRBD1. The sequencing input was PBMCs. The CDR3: CASSLNTGQGAKDTEAFF. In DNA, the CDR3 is TGTGCCAGCTCACTCAATACCGGACAGGGGGCGAAAGACACTGAAGCTTTCTTT.